The clone carrying this TCR beta chain was observed a handful of times. What it binds is unknown. Through template switching, a universal primer site was introduced, and the cDNA contained unique molecular identifiers. TCRdb re-called the 5' RACE reads with MiXCR, one entry per CDR3 protein. The sample has 700,000 or so distinct CDR3 sequences; about 20% are singletons. The data are from a study of identical twins. Study-wide points: Models underestimated TCR alpha sharing (out-of-frame) in monozygotic twins.

No donor was unhealthy or non-Caucasian. The CDR3 sequence is 14 residues long. Germline loops: CDR1 MNHEY, CDR2 SVGAGI. With 0 bases clipped from V and 4 bases from J, the junction kept 3 bases outside the gene matches. The same data also contributed to another study, on T cells expressing NK-cell markers. That investigation notes: Sorted CD3+CD56+NKG2C+, CD3+CD56+NKG2C- and CD3+CD56-NKG2C+ T cells provided the TCR beta repertoires.

Material for sequencing was PBMCs. This receptor was identified in a woman aged 18-29 years in good health. The genes are TRBV6-5 and TRBJ2-7; 7 positions agree with TRBD2. The CDR3 reads CASSYSRRGYEQYF. CDR3 sequence (DNA): TGTGCCAGCAGTTACTCGAGGCGGGGGTACGAGCAGTACTTC.